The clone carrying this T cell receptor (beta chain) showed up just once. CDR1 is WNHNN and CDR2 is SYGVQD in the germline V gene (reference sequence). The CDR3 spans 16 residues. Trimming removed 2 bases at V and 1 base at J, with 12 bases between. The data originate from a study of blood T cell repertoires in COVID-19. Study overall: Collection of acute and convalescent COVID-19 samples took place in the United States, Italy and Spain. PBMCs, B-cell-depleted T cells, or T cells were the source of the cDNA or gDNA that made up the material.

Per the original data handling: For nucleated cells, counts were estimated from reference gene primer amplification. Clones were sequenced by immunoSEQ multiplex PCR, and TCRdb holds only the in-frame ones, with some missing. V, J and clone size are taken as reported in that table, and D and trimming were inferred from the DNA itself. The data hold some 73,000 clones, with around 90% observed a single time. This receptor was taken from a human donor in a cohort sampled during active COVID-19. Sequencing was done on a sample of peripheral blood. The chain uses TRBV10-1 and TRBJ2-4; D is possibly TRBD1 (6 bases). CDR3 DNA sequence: TGCGCCAGCAGTGAGGCGGCTACAGGGGCCAAAAACATTCAGTACTTC. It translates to CASSEAATGAKNIQYF.